Following are 7 T cell receptor beta chains from one sample sequenced in a study of T cells in Graves' hyperthyroidism and ophthalmopathy. Using RNA transcripts as the source, TCR beta CDR3 regions were amplified. In the first-round RT-PCR of the TCR CDR3, the HTBI primer set was used. MiXCR, applied by TCRdb to the multiplex PCR reads, yields one record per CDR3 protein. The sample shows approximately 600,000 distinct CDR3 sequences, about 20% of them seen only once. Material for sequencing was blood. The receptors were sampled from a man aged 25-40 years with Graves' ophthalmopathy.

The V and J genes are TRBV9 and TRBJ2-1, with a tentative D call TRBD2 (7 bases). Per the germline V gene, CDR1 is SGDLS and CDR2 is YYNGEE. Trimming removed 0 bases at V and 0 bases at J, with 16 bases between. The CDR3 has 18 amino acids. The CDR3 nucleotides are TGTGCCAGCAGCGTAGTAGGGGGGGGGGACAACTCCTACAATGAGCAGTTCTTC. This codes for CASSVVGGGDNSYNEQFF.

This clonotype was recorded many times. V and J are TRBV6-1 and TRBJ1-1; D ambiguous. V dropped 6 bases and J dropped 0 bases, with 8 bases sitting between them. The germline V gene encodes CDR1 MNHNS and CDR2 SASEGT. CDR3 size: 13 residues. CDR3 residues: CASRYSMNTEAFF. For the CDR3, the DNA is TGTGCCAGCAGGTACAGTATGAACACTGAAGCTTTCTTT.

This clonotype has just a few counts. This chain links TRBV10-3 with TRBJ1-1, with D unclear. CDR1 and CDR2 from the germline V gene are ENHRY and SYGVKD. CDR3 size: 12 residues. The V end was cut by 0 bases, the J end by 7 bases, with 6 bases between. This CDR3 reads CAISESKNEAFF. The CDR3 region has the DNA TGTGCCATCAGTGAGTCGAAGAATGAAGCTTTCTTT.

This chain connects TRBV3-1 to TRBJ2-1; the D is unclear. The CDR3 is made up of 12 amino acids. Germline V lookup: CDR1 LGHDT, CDR2 YNNKEL (reference sequence). V gave up 1 base and J gave up 11 bases, with 9 bases separating them. CDR3 in DNA: TGTGCCAGCAGCCAAGCGAGAGCTAAGCAGTTCTTC. It is translated as CASSQARAKQFF.

This chain joins TRBV6-1 and TRBJ2-7; D is unresolved. Trimming shortened V by 3 bases and J by 2 bases, and 14 bases separated the two germline ends. This CDR3 comprises 15 residues. In germline, CDR1 is MNHNS, CDR2 SASEGT. The CDR3 region is CASSDLFPNPYEQYF. The CDR3 DNA reads TGTGCCAGCAGTGACCTATTCCCAAATCCCTACGAGCAGTACTTC.

At least ten counts were recorded for this clonotype. The chain couples TRBV4-1 to TRBJ2-7; D possibly corresponds to TRBD1 (5 bases). Trimming pared 4 bases from V and 2 bases from J, leaving 9 bases between. Germline CDR1 and CDR2: MGHRA and YSYEKL. This CDR3 comprises 13 residues. The CDR3: CASSPGPTYEQYF. The CDR3 DNA reads TGCGCCAGCAGCCCAGGGCCAACCTACGAGCAGTACTTC.

This chain uses TRBV27 with TRBJ1-5; the D gene is possibly TRBD1 (6 bases). The germline CDR1 and CDR2 sequences are MNHEY and SMNVEV (reference sequence). The CDR3 length is 15 residues. Trimming took 4 bases from V and 4 from J, leaving 14 bases between them. The CDR3 loop is CASSWEGGTNQPQHF. The CDR3 coding sequence is TGTGCCAGCAGTTGGGAGGGGGGAACAAATCAGCCCCAGCATTTT.